The 21 T cell receptor beta chains presented below share a single source sample, sequenced in a study of blood T cell repertoires in COVID-19. Assay used: immunoSEQ multiplex PCR; TCRdb lists only in-frame clones, some missing. The top ten hold approximately 2.4% of the sample, which has around 320,000 clones, 87% seen once. Sequenced sample: peripheral blood. These TCRs come from a man aged 18 to 30 with active or convalescent COVID-19.

CDR3: CASSPRDSGNTEAFF. DNA of the CDR3: TGTGCCAGCTCACCTCGGGACAGCGGGAACACTGAAGCTTTCTTT. The chain carries TRBV18 and TRBJ1-1, with 7 bases that match TRBD1. The CDR3 is 15 amino acids. CDR1 is KGHSH and CDR2 is LQKENI in the germline V gene. Trimming at V came to 3 bases and at J to 1 base, leaving 5 bases not matched to a gene.

The chain employs TRBV27 and TRBJ1-6; D is possibly TRBD1 (5 bases). The CDR3 covers 14 residues. Trimming shortened V by 3 bases and J by 9 bases, and 12 bases separated the two germline ends. Germline values: CDR1 MNHEY, CDR2 SMNVEV (reference sequence). DNA for the CDR3: TGTGCCAGCAGTTTCCAGGGTTGGGGTTCACCCCTCCACTTT. This sequence encodes CASSFQGWGSPLHF.

The chain carries TRBV7-9 and TRBJ1-4, with D hard to call. Trimming took 1 base from V and 2 from J, leaving 8 bases between them. Germline V gives CDR1 SEHNR, CDR2 FQNEAQ (reference sequence). The CDR3 is made up of 15 amino acids. The CDR3 loop reads CASSLVWATNEKLFF. The CDR3, as DNA: TGTGCCAGCAGCTTAGTGTGGGCGACTAATGAAAAACTGTTTTTT.

This CDR3 is CASSSRLSVSGTQYF. Written as DNA, the CDR3 is TGTGCCAGCAGCTCACGACTATCCGTGAGTGGGACCCAGTACTTC. The chain is built from TRBV7-2 and TRBJ2-5; a weak D match, TRBD2 (5 bases). In germline, CDR1 is SGHTA, CDR2 FQGNSA. This CDR3 contains 15 residues. V was clipped by 4 bases and J by 7 bases, with 19 bases between them.

The chain couples TRBV6-5 to TRBJ2-7; 7 positions match TRBD2. Germline V lookup: CDR1 MNHEY, CDR2 SVGAGI. The CDR3 runs 14 residues. Trimming cost V 5 bases and J 5 bases; bases outside gene matches: 9. The CDR3 DNA sequence: TGTGCCAGCAGTCCCCAAGCGGGGCCCAACGAGCAGTACTTC. Its protein product is CASSPQAGPNEQYF.

The V call is TRBV18, the J call TRBJ2-2; D not certain. V was trimmed by 5 bases and J by 6 bases, leaving 16 bases between them. The CDR3 contains 15 residues. Germline V gene lookup returns CDR1 KGHSH and CDR2 LQKENI. CDR3 loop: CASSATLTTAGELFF. The CDR3, as DNA: TGTGCCAGCTCAGCGACTCTTACTACGGCCGGGGAGCTGTTTTTT.

V gene TRBV28 combines with J gene TRBJ2-3; 10 nucleotides match TRBD1. Trimming cost V 6 bases and J 3 bases; bases outside gene matches: 6. In germline, CDR1 is MDHEN, CDR2 SYDVKM. The CDR3 has 15 amino acids. The DNA of the CDR3 is TGTGCCAGCAGCCCCCGGACAGGGGGGACAGATACGCAGTATTTT. Amino acids: CASSPRTGGTDTQYF.

The chain joins TRBV9 to TRBJ2-1; D unclear. With 2 bases removed from V and 1 base from J, the gap between germline ends came to 7 bases. The germline CDR1 and CDR2 sequences are SGDLS and YYNGEE. The CDR3 has 14 amino acids. This chain's CDR3 is CASSVLDSYNEQFF. CDR3 in DNA: TGTGCCAGCAGCGTCCTAGATTCCTACAATGAGCAGTTCTTC.

The chain recombines TRBV7-9 with TRBJ2-7, with D possibly being TRBD1 (5 bases). This CDR3 is built from 13 residues. CDR1 and CDR2 (germline): SEHNR, FQNEAQ (reference sequence). Trimming took 5 bases from V and 3 from J, leaving 11 bases between them. Written as DNA, the CDR3 is TGTGCCAGCAGCCCGACAGCTAGCTACGAGCAGTACTTC. This sequence encodes CASSPTASYEQYF.

The chain uses TRBV6-5 and TRBJ2-3, with D possibly matching TRBD1 (6 bases). V lost 7 bases to trimming and J lost 1 base, with 15 bases between them. This CDR3 contains 15 residues. Germline V CDR1 and CDR2: MNHEY, SVGAGI. The CDR3 DNA reads as TGTGCCAGCACCGTCAGGGGATACGGCACAGATACGCAGTATTTT. Translating gives CASTVRGYGTDTQYF.

The V and J genes are TRBV6-6 and TRBJ2-1, with D tentatively TRBD1 (6 bases). Trimming left V 2 bases short and J 9 bases short, with 11 bases between. Germline loops: CDR1 MNHNY, CDR2 SVGAGI (reference sequence). This CDR3 comprises 13 residues. The CDR3 DNA reads as TGTGCCAGCAGTTACCCACAGGGTAGTGAGCAGTTCTTC. Its translation: CASSYPQGSEQFF.

The V call is TRBV21-1, the J call TRBJ2-2; the table's D call TRBD1 went unverified against the DNA. TRBV21-1 corresponds to a pseudogene. The CDR3 is 15 residues long. CDR3 sequence reads: CASSMTGEGTGELFF. The CDR3 region has the DNA TGTGCCAGCAGCATGACAGGGGAGGGCACCGGGGAGCTGTTTTTT.

This clone was observed a handful of times. This rearrangement joins TRBV10-1 to TRBJ2-1; TRBD2 aligns across 7 bases. V shed 5 bases and J 7 bases; nucleotides not matched to a gene: 8. This CDR3 is 14 amino acids long. Germline V CDR1 and CDR2: WNHNN, SYGVQD (reference sequence). The CDR3 spells CASSRLAEGNEQFF. Written as DNA, the CDR3 is TGCGCCAGCAGTCGTCTAGCGGAAGGGAATGAGCAGTTCTTC.

The V and J genes are TRBV7-6 and TRBJ1-4, with D possibly being TRBD1 (6 bases). From germline, CDR1 is SGHVS and CDR2 FNYEAQ. V was pared by 5 bases and J by 5 bases, with 15 bases between. The length of the CDR3 is 15 residues. The CDR3 region is CASSPQGRGNEKLFF. The CDR3 DNA reads as TGTGCCAGCAGCCCCCAGGGGAGGGGAAATGAAAAACTGTTTTTT.

This chain links TRBV19 with TRBJ1-5; no firm D call. The germline V gene has CDR1 LNHDA and CDR2 SQIVND (reference sequence). The CDR3 sequence is 13 residues long. Between the trimmed V and J ends, which lost 6 bases and 4 bases, there was a span of 10 bases. CDR3 sequence reads: CASRSFLNQPQHF. The CDR3, as DNA: TGTGCCAGTAGGTCGTTTTTGAATCAGCCCCAGCATTTT.

This rearrangement joins TRBV4-1 to TRBJ2-1; possibly TRBD1 for D (5 bases). The CDR3 covers 14 residues. V gave up 3 bases and J gave up 3 bases, with 9 bases separating them. The germline gives CDR1 MGHRA, CDR2 YSYEKL. Here the CDR3 reads CASSHPGNYNEQFF. The CDR3 DNA sequence: TGCGCCAGCAGCCATCCAGGGAACTACAATGAGCAGTTCTTC.

The chain is built from TRBV7-9 and TRBJ1-1; the D is unclear. Germline loops: CDR1 SEHNR, CDR2 FQNEAQ (reference sequence). The CDR3 is made up of 15 amino acids. V gave up 3 bases and J gave up 1 base, with 12 bases separating them. CDR3 DNA sequence: TGTGCCAGCAGCTTGGCCTCCGCTGGGAACACTGAAGCTTTCTTT. It yields the protein CASSLASAGNTEAFF.

This clone has a handful of counts. This chain connects TRBV9 to TRBJ1-6; TRBD1 aligns across 9 bases. With V trimmed by 4 bases and J by 11 bases, 10 bases remained unmatched. CDR3 length equals 15 residues. CDR1 is SGDLS and CDR2 is YYNGEE in the germline V gene. In DNA, the CDR3 is TGTGCCAGCAGCCCCGCGGGACAGGGTCTCGCACCCCTCCACTTT. This sequence encodes CASSPAGQGLAPLHF.

The rearrangement joins TRBV2 to TRBJ2-3; 8 bases are a match to TRBD1. In germline, CDR1 is SNHLY, CDR2 FYNNEI. There are 15 residues in the CDR3. The ends lost 1 base at V and 5 bases at J; junction bases unmatched: 5. The CDR3 protein is CASSEGQGRLDTQYF. For the CDR3, the DNA is TGTGCCAGCAGTGAAGGACAGGGGCGGTTAGATACGCAGTATTTT.

This chain connects TRBV4-1 to TRBJ2-5; 7 nucleotides align to TRBD2. After removal of 0 bases from V and 9 bases from J, the junction contained 16 bases not matched to a gene. Germline assignment: CDR1 MGHRA and CDR2 YSYEKL. There are 17 residues in the CDR3. The CDR3 region is CASSQDRDSGSIEAQYF. As DNA, the CDR3 is TGCGCCAGCAGCCAAGATCGGGATAGCGGGTCAATTGAGGCCCAGTACTTC.

The chain uses TRBV27 and TRBJ1-4, with unresolved D. Germline CDR1 and CDR2: MNHEY and SMNVEV (reference sequence). V was trimmed by 3 bases and J by 4 bases, leaving 9 bases between them. The CDR3 length is 14 residues. The CDR3 loop is CASSLRRVNEKLFF. In nucleotides, the CDR3 is TGTGCCAGCAGTTTGCGAAGAGTTAATGAAAAACTGTTTTTT.